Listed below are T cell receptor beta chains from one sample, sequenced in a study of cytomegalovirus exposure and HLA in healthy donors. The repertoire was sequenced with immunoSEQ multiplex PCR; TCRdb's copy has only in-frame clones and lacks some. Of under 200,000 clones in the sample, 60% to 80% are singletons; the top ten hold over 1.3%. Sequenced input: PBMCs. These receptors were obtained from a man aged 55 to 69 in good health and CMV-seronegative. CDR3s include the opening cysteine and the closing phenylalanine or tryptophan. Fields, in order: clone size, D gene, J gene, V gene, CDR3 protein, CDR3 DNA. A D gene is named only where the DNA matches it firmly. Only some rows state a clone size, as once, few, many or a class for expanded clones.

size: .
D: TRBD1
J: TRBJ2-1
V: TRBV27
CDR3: CASSLSTGAYNEQFF
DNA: TGTGCCAGCAGTTTATCGACAGGGGCCTACAATGAGCAGTTCTTC

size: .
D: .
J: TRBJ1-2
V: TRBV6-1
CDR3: CASSEREFGYTF
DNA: TGTGCCAGCAGTGAAAGGGAGTTTGGCTACACCTTC

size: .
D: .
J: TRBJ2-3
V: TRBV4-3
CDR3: CASSQDRAGHSTDTQYF
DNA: TGCGCCAGCAGCCAAGATCGGGCAGGACATAGCACAGATACGCAGTATTTT

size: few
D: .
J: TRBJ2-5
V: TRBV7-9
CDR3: CASSPTEETQYF
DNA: TGTGCCAGCAGCCCGACAGAAGAGACCCAGTACTTC

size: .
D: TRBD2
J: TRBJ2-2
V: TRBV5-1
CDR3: CASNSRGAGELFF
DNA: TGCGCCAGCAACTCACGGGGGGCCGGGGAGCTGTTTTTT

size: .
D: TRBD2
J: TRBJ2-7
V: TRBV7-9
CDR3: CSSSLSGGRYEQYF
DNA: TGTTCCAGCAGCTTAAGCGGGGGGCGCTACGAGCAGTACTTC

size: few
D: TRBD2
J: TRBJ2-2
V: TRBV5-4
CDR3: CASSVLAADTGELFF
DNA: TGTGCCAGCAGCGTACTAGCGGCGGACACCGGGGAGCTGTTTTTT

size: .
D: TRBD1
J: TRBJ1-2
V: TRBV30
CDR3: CAWSVGGQGLSLYGYTF
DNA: TGTGCCTGGAGTGTTGGGGGACAGGGCTTGTCGCTCTATGGCTACACCTTC

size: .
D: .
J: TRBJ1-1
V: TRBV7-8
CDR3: CASSLEPGTEAFF
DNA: TGTGCCAGCAGCTTAGAGCCGGGCACTGAAGCTTTCTTT

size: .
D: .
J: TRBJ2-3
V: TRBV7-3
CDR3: CASSLILSPARHTQYF
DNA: TGTGCCAGCAGCTTAATCTTGTCTCCCGCCAGGCATACGCAGTATTTT

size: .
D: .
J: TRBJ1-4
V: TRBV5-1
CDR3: CASSLATGVTNEKLFF
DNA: TGCGCCAGCAGCTTGGCCACGGGGGTAACTAATGAAAAACTGTTTTTT

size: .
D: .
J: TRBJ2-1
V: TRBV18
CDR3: CASSLLPGGLYNEQFF
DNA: TGTGCCAGCTCACTGTTGCCGGGGGGCCTATACAATGAGCAGTTCTTC

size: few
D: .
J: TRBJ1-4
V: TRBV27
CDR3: CASSPYRAWEKLFF
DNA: TGTGCCAGCAGCCCCTACAGGGCGTGGGAAAAACTGTTTTTT

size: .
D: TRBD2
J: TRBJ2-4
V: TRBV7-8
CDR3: CASSLMGSGAGGDIQYF
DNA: TGTGCCAGCAGCTTAATGGGGAGCGGGGCCGGGGGGGACATTCAGTACTTC

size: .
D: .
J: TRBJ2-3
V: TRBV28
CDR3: CASSRVQSGVVSTDTQYF
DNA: TGTGCCAGCAGTAGGGTTCAATCGGGAGTAGTTAGCACAGATACGCAGTATTTT